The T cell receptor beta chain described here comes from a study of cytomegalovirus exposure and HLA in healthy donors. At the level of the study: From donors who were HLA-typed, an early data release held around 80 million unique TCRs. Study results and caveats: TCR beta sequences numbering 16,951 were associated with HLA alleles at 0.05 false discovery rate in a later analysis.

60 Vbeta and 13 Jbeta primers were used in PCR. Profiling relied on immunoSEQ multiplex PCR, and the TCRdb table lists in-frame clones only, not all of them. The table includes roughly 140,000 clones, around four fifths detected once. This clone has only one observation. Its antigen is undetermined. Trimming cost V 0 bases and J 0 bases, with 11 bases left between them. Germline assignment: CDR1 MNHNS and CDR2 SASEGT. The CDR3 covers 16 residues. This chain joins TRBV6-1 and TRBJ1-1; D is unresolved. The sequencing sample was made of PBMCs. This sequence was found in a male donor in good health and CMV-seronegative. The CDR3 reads CASSEALRRMNTEAFF. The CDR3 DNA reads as TGTGCCAGCAGTGAAGCGCTTCGGCGGATGAACACTGAAGCTTTCTTT.